The present entry profiles one T cell receptor beta chain with its context. Its matching antigen is unknown. PCR was performed using 60 Vbeta and 13 Jbeta primers. Assay: immunoSEQ multiplex PCR; the TCRdb copy retains only in-frame clones and omits some. The ten top clones account for roughly 3.8%, within a sample of approximately 80,000 clones. These data are taken from a study of cytomegalovirus exposure and HLA in healthy donors. Study-level points and caveats: CMV serostatus was the only recorded immune exposure for donors.

The J segment lost 4 bases and the V segment lost 4 bases, leaving 13 bases of the junction unmatched. The CDR3 is made up of 17 amino acids. The germline V gene has CDR1 KGHSH and CDR2 LQKENI. Sequencing was done on a sample of PBMCs. The genes are TRBV18 and TRBJ1-3; 7 bases align to TRBD1. The TCR sequence derives from a man younger than 35 in good health and CMV-seropositive. The CDR3 region has the DNA TGTGCCAGCTCACGTGAGACAGGGATAGGTGGAGGAAACACCATATATTTT. Translated, it gives CASSRETGIGGGNTIYF.